The clone carrying this T cell receptor beta chain was recorded only once. Clones were read by immunoSEQ multiplex PCR, and TCRdb kept only the in-frame ones, dropping some. The profile shows tens of thousands of clones, under 90% of them singletons. The entry originates in a study of blood T cell repertoires in COVID-19. Study context: The cDNA or gDNA used as material had been derived from T cells, B-cell-depleted T cells, or PBMCs.

CDR1 LGHDT and CDR2 YNNKEL come from the germline V gene (reference sequence). The CDR3 runs 16 residues. V was shortened by 4 bases and J by 2 bases, with 17 bases between the two germline ends. This clonotype was obtained from a human donor in a cohort sampled during active COVID-19. V and J are TRBV3-1 (or the pseudogene TRBV3-2) and TRBJ1-1, with a tentative D call TRBD1 (5 bases). The sample taken for sequencing was peripheral blood. For the CDR3, the DNA is TGTGCCAGCAGCCGAATGATAGGGGACTTCAACACTGAAGCTTTCTTT. Its translation: CASSRMIGDFNTEAFF.